The 16 T cell receptor beta chains below all came from one sample that was sequenced in a study of CD8 T cells in Susac syndrome. RNA, at about 0.45 to 1 ug, was reverse transcribed with random hexamers. TCRdb independently ran MiXCR on the immunoSEQ multiplex PCR reads; one entry per CDR3 protein. Counted here are some 160,000 distinct CDR3 sequences, approximately 95% occurring once; the ten biggest clones make up about 0.15%. Sequenced input: CD8+ T cells from PBMCs. The receptors originated from a human donor with multiple sclerosis.

The rearrangement joins TRBV3-1 to TRBJ2-2, with a possible D match to TRBD1 (9 bases). The germline V gene encodes CDR1 LGHDT and CDR2 YNNKEL (reference sequence). This CDR3 region has 20 residues. Trimming shortened V by 4 bases and J by 4 bases, and 28 bases separated the two germline ends. This CDR3 reads CASSPHPGQGNGRATGELFF. CDR3 DNA sequence: TGTGCCAGCAGCCCACACCCGGGACAGGGTAACGGGAGGGCCACCGGGGAGCTGTTTTTT.

The J gene is TRBJ2-2, the V gene TRBV9; the D gene is possibly TRBD1 (6 bases). Germline lookup yields CDR1 SGDLS and CDR2 YYNGEE. The CDR3 contains 15 residues. The V gene lost 3 bases and the J gene lost 2 bases, with 11 bases spanning the gap. The CDR3 reads CASSGKDRNTGELFF. The CDR3 DNA is TGTGCCAGCAGCGGAAAGGACAGAAACACCGGGGAGCTGTTTTTT.

The chain joins TRBV20-1 to TRBJ2-7; D possibly corresponds to TRBD2 (5 bases). Germline CDR1 reads DFQATT; CDR2 reads SNEGSKA (reference sequence). The CDR3 runs 15 residues. Trimming cost V 1 base and J 1 base, with 14 bases left between them. CDR3 region: CSARVRGIPSYEQYF. Here the CDR3 DNA reads TGCAGTGCTAGAGTACGGGGAATACCTTCCTACGAGCAGTACTTC.

The rearrangement links TRBV7-9 to TRBJ2-1; 8 bases are shared with TRBD2. This CDR3 region has 16 residues. The V segment lost 3 bases and the J segment 6 bases; nucleotides outside the gene matches: 10. Germline V lookup: CDR1 SEHNR, CDR2 FQNEAQ (reference sequence). CDR3 nucleotides: TGTGCCAGCAGCTTTTCCCGGGAGGGACGTCTCAATGAGCAGTTCTTC. Translating it yields CASSFSREGRLNEQFF.

Turning to this clonotype: The junction departs from germline at one end; a sequencing error may be responsible. The rearrangement joins TRBV4-1 to TRBJ2-1; 11 nucleotides align to TRBD2. CDR1 and CDR2 from the germline V gene are MGHRA and YSYEKL. The CDR3 has 15 amino acids. The CDR3 region is CASSPGLADYDEQFF. CDR3 bases: TGCGCCAGCAGCCCGGGACTAGCGGACTACGATGAGCAGTTCTTC.

The genes are TRBV19 and TRBJ2-5; perhaps D is TRBD1 or TRBD2 (5 bases each). The germline V and J ends were trimmed by 3 bases and 5 bases, with 13 bases remaining between them. Per germline, CDR1 LNHDA and CDR2 SQIVND (reference sequence). The CDR3 spans 14 residues. This CDR3 reads CASSMRAGLETQYF. The CDR3 DNA reads as TGTGCCAGTAGTATGAGGGCAGGGCTGGAGACCCAGTACTTC.

The gene calls are TRBV20-1 and TRBJ2-2; D is uncertain. The V end lost 0 bases, the J end lost 2 bases, and 7 bases lay between the germline ends. The CDR3 extends over 14 amino acids. CDR1 DFQATT and CDR2 SNEGSKA come from the germline V gene (reference sequence). The CDR3 DNA sequence: TGCAGTGCTAGAGATTTGTACAACACCGGGGAGCTGTTTTTT. Its translation: CSARDLYNTGELFF.

This clonotype appeared a single time. This chain joins TRBV20-1 and TRBJ2-7; possibly TRBD1 or TRBD2 for D (6 bases each). Germline loops: CDR1 DFQATT, CDR2 SNEGSKA (reference sequence). This CDR3 comprises 15 residues. V lost 6 bases and J 2 bases, leaving 20 bases between the germline ends. In nucleotides, the CDR3 is TGCAGTGCACTCATCGAGGGGCGGGACACCTACGAGCAGTACTTC. Its translation is CSALIEGRDTYEQYF.

The rearrangement uses TRBV4-2 and TRBJ1-1; D is unclear. Germline assignment: CDR1 LGHNA and CDR2 YNFKEQ. Between the trimmed V and J ends, which lost 0 bases and 6 bases, there was a span of 5 bases. The CDR3 is 12 amino acids. The CDR3 coding sequence is TGTGCCAGCAGCCAAGACTTACCTGAAGCTTTCTTT. It encodes CASSQDLPEAFF.

The genes are TRBV29-1 and TRBJ1-1, with D unresolved. Germline CDR1 and CDR2: SQVTM and ANQGSEA. This CDR3 is 14 amino acids long. V lost 2 bases and J lost 7, with 17 bases in between. CDR3 residues: CSVERELSALEAFF. The CDR3 DNA reads TGCAGCGTTGAACGCGAACTGTCGGCACTTGAAGCTTTCTTT.

The chain employs TRBV12-3 or TRBV12-4 and TRBJ2-1; D unclear. V lost 3 bases, J lost 10 bases, and 13 bases lay in between. The CDR3 is 13 amino acids. CDR3 amino acids: CASSFSEAREQFF. In DNA, the CDR3 is TGTGCCAGCAGTTTTTCAGAAGCTCGGGAGCAGTTCTTC.

The rearrangement uses TRBV20-1 and TRBJ2-4, with D perhaps TRBD2 (5 bases). The germline V and J ends were trimmed by 6 bases and 1 base, with 16 bases remaining between them. Germline CDR1 and CDR2: DFQATT and SNEGSKA (reference sequence). The CDR3 runs 15 residues. CDR3: CSAAEGREAKNIQYF. The CDR3 coding sequence is TGCAGTGCGGCCGAGGGAAGGGAGGCCAAAAACATTCAGTACTTC.

CDR3 DNA: TGTGCCAGCAGTTACGGCCTAGCGGGGAGCTCCTACGAGCAGTACTTC. This translates into CASSYGLAGSSYEQYF. V is TRBV6-5 and J is TRBJ2-7; 9 bases align to TRBD2. Germline values: CDR1 MNHEY, CDR2 SVGAGI. V trimming: 2 bases; J trimming: 0 bases; junction bases outside the gene matches: 5. The CDR3 loop spans 16 amino acids.

V is TRBV5-1 and J is TRBJ2-1; D not certain. The ends were cut back, 1 base at V and 8 bases at J, with 16 bases in the middle. The CDR3 sequence is 15 residues long. CDR1 is SGHRS and CDR2 is YFSETQ in the germline V gene. The CDR3 region has the DNA TGCGCCAGCAGCTTGACCGAGTTATCGTATGATGAGCAGTTCTTC. Encoded protein: CASSLTELSYDEQFF. The complete variable domain, with remaining parts taken from reference TRBV5-1 and TRBJ2-1, reads KAGVTQTPRYLIKTRGQQVTLSCSPISGHRSVSWYQQTPGQGLQFLFEYFSETQRNKGNFPGRFSGRQFSNSRSEMNVSTLELGDSALYLCASSLTELSYDEQFFGPGTRLTVL.

J is TRBJ2-5 and V is TRBV3-1; D remains unclear. V lost 0 bases to trimming and J lost 3 bases, with 17 bases between them. This CDR3 has 17 residues. Germline V lookup: CDR1 LGHDT, CDR2 YNNKEL (reference sequence). CDR3 region: CASSQDPVVLQKETQYF. The CDR3 DNA reads as TGTGCCAGCAGCCAAGATCCGGTGGTTTTACAGAAAGAGACCCAGTACTTC.

The chain uses TRBV7-9 and TRBJ1-3; D gene ambiguous. CDR3 length equals 15 residues. Germline CDR1 is SEHNR and CDR2 is FQNEAQ (reference sequence). Trimming took off 1 base at V and 0 bases at J, with 7 bases between the two ends. The CDR3 spells CASSLDNSSGNTIYF. In nucleotides, the CDR3 is TGTGCCAGCAGCTTAGATAATAGCTCTGGAAACACCATATATTTT.